Reported below is one T cell receptor (beta chain). Its antigen is as yet unknown. MiXCR, run by TCRdb on the RT-PCR reads, gives a single entry per CDR3 protein. The sample holds some 600,000 distinct CDR3 sequences, 14% seen once. The source of the sample is a study of response to subunit inactivated influenza vaccine. Study-wide results and limits: It was the authors' suggestion that each seasonal influenza vaccination recruits few new T cells.

The TCR was taken from a man aged 45-65 years who received an inactivated influenza vaccine. The sequenced sample was PBMCs from blood, obtained around 15 days before vaccination.

The CDR3: CSVAETGIANEQFF. The CDR3 nucleotides read TGCAGCGTTGCTGAGACAGGGATCGCCAATGAGCAGTTCTTC. This rearrangement joins TRBV29-1 to TRBJ2-1; 7 positions match TRBD1. The CDR3 extends over 14 amino acids. V trimming: 4 bases; J trimming: 6 bases; junction bases outside the gene matches: 9. CDR1 is SQVTM and CDR2 is ANQGSEA in the germline V gene.